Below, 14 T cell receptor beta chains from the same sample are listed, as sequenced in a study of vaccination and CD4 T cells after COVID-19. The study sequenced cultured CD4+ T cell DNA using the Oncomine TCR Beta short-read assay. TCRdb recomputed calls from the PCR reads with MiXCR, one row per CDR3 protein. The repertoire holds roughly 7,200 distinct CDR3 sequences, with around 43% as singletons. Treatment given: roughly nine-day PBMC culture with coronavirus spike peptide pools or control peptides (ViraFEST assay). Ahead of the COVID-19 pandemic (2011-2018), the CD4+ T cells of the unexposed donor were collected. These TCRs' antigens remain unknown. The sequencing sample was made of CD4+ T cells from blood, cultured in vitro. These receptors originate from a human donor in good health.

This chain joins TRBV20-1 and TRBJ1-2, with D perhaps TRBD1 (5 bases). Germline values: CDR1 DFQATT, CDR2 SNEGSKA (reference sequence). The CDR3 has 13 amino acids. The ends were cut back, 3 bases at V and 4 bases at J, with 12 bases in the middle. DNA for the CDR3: TGCAGTGCTAGCGCTACAGGCGTCTATGGCTACACCTTC. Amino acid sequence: CSASATGVYGYTF.

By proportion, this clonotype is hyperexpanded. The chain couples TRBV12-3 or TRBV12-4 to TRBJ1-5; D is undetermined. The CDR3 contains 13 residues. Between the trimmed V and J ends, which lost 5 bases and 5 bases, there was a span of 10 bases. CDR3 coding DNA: TGTGCCAGCAGTAGGGAGGTTTATCAGCCCCAGCATTTT. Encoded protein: CASSREVYQPQHF.

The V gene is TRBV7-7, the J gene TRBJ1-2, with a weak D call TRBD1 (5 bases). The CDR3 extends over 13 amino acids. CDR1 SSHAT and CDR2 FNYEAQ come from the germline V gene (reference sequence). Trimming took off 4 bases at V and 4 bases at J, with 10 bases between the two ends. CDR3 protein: CASSSDSSYGYTF. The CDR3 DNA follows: TGTGCCAGCAGCTCAGACAGCTCCTATGGCTACACCTTC.

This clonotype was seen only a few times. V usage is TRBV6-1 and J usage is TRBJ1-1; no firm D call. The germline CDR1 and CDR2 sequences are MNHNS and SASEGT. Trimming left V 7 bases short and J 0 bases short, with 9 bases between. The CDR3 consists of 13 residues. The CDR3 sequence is CASKLRLNTEAFF. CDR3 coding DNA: TGTGCCAGCAAGCTAAGGTTGAACACTGAAGCTTTCTTT.

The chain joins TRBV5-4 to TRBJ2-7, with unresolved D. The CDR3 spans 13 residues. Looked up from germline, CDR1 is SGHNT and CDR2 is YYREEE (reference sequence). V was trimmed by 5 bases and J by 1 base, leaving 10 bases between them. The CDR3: CASSHADSYEQYF. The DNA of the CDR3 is TGTGCCAGCAGTCATGCGGATTCCTACGAGCAGTACTTC.

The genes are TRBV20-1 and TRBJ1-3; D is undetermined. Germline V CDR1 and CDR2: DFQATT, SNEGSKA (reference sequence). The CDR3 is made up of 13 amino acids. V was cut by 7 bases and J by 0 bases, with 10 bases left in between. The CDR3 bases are TGCAGTGTAGGGTACCCCTCTGGAAACACCATATATTTT. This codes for CSVGYPSGNTIYF.

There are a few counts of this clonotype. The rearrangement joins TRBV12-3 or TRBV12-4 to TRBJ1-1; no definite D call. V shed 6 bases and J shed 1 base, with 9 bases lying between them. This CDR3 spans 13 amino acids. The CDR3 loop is CASRPSGNTEAFF. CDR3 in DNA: TGTGCCAGCAGGCCCAGCGGGAACACTGAAGCTTTCTTT.

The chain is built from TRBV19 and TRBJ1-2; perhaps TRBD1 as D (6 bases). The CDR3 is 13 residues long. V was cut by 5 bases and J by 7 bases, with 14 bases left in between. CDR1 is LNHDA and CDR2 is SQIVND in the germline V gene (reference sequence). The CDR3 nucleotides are TGTGCCAGTAGTGTGGACAGTACCTCTGGCTACACCTTC. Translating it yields CASSVDSTSGYTF. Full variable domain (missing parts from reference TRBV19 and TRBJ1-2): DGGITQSPKYLFRKEGQNVTLSCEQNLNHDAMYWYRQDPGQGLRLIYYSQIVNDFQKGDIAEGYSVSREKKESFPLTVTSAQKNPTAFYLCASSVDSTSGYTFGSGTRLTVV.

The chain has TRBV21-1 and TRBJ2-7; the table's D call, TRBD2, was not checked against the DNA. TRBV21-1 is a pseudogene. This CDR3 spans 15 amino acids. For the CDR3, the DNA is TGTGCCTCCTCCCGATCGGGGTTTTTCTACTACGAGCAGTACTTC. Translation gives CASSRSGFFYYEQYF.

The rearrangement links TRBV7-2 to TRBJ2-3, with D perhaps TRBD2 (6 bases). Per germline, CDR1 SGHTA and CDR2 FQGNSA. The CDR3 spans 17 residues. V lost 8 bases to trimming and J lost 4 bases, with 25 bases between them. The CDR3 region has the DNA TGTGCCAGCCCGAAGGGCCCTAGCGTAGTAGAGGCAGATACGCAGTATTTT. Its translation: CASPKGPSVVEADTQYF. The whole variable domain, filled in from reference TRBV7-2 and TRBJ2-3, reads GAGVSQSPSNKVTEKGKDVELRCDPISGHTALYWYRQSLGQGLEFLIYFQGNSAPDKSGLPSDRFSAERTGGSVSTLTIQRTQQEDSAVYLCASPKGPSVVEADTQYFGPGTRLTVL.

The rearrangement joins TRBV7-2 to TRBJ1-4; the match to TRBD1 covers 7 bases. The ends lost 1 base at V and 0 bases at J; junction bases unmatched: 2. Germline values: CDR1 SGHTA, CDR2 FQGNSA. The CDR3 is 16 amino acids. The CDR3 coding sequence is TGTGCCAGCAGCTTAGTAGGGACAGCAACTAATGAAAAACTGTTTTTT. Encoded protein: CASSLVGTATNEKLFF.

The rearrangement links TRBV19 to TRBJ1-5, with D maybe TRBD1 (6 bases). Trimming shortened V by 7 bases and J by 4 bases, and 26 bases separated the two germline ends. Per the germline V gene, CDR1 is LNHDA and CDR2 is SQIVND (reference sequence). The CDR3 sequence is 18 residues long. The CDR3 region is CASKARTARTRGNQPQHF. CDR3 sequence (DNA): TGTGCCAGTAAAGCCAGGACAGCTCGAACGAGAGGGAATCAGCCCCAGCATTTT.

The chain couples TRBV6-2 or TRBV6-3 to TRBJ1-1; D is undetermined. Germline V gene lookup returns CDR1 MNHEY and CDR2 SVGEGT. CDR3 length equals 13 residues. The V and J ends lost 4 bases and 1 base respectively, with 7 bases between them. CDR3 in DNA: TGTGCCAGCAGTTTATCGCGGAACACTGAAGCTTTCTTT. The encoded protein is CASSLSRNTEAFF.

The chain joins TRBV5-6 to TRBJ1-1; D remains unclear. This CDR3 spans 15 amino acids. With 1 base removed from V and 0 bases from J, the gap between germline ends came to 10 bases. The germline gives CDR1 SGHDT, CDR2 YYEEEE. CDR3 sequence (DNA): TGTGCCAGCAGCTTGAGTCCGGTGTTGAACACTGAAGCTTTCTTT. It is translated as CASSLSPVLNTEAFF.